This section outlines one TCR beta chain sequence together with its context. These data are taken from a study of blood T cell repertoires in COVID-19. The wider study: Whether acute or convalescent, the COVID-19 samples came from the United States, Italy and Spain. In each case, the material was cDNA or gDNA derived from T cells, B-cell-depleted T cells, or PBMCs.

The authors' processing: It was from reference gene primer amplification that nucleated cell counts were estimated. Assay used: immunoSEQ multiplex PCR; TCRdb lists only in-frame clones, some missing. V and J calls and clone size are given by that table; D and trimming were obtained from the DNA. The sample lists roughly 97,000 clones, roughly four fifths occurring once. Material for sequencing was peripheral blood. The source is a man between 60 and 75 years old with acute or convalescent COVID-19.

CDR3 region: CASSYFGTDSYEQYF. Here the CDR3 DNA reads TGTGCCAGCAGCTATTTCGGGACAGACTCCTACGAGCAGTACTTC. This rearrangement joins TRBV5-4 to TRBJ2-7; 7 bases are a match to TRBD1. Trimming took 3 bases from V and 0 from J; bases not matched to a gene: 6. Germline V gives CDR1 SGHNT, CDR2 YYREEE (reference sequence). The CDR3 runs to 15 residues.